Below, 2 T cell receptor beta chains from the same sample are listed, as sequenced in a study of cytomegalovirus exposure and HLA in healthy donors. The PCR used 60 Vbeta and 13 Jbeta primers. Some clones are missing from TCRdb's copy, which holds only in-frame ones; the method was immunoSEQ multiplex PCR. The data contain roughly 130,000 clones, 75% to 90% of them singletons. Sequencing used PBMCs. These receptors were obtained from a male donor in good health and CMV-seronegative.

The CDR3 nucleotides read TGTGCCAGCAGTGAAGATAGGGACAGTGGGGAAAAACTGTTTTTT. Amino acids: CASSEDRDSGEKLFF. The chain links TRBV6-1 to TRBJ1-4; 7 nucleotides line up with TRBD1. V shed 1 base and J 8 bases; nucleotides not matched to a gene: 7. The CDR3 extends over 15 amino acids. Germline-derived CDR1 and CDR2 are MNHNS and SASEGT.

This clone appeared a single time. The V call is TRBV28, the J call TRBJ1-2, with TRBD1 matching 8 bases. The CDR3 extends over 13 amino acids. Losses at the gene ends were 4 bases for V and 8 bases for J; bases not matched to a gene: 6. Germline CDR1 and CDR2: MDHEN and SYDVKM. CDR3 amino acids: CASSSTDREGYTF. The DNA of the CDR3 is TGTGCCAGCAGTTCCACGGACAGGGAAGGCTACACCTTC.